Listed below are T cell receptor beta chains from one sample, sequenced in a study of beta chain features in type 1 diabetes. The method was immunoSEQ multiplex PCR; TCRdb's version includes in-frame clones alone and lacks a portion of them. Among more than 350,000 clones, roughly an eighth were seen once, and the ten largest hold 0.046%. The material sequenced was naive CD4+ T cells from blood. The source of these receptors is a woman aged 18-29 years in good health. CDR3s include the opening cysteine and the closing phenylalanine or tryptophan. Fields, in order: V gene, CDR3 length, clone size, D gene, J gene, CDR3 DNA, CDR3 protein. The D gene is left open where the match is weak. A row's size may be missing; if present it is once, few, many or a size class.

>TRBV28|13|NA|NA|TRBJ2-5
TGTGCCAGCAGGCTCCCCGAACGGGGGTCCCAGTACTTC
CASRLPERGSQYF
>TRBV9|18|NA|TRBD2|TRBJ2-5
TGTGCCAGCAGCGTAGGCACCTTAGCGGGGGCCATACAAGAGACCCAGTACTTC
CASSVGTLAGAIQETQYF
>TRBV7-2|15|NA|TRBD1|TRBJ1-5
TGTGCCAGCAGCTTAGAGGGGGCTCGCAATCAGCCCCAGCATTTT
CASSLEGARNQPQHF
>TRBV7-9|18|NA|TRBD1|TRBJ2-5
TGTGCCAGCAGCTTAAGGGCCCCCGGGACAGGGGGAGGAGAGACCCAGTACTTC
CASSLRAPGTGGGETQYF
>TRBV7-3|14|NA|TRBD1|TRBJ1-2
TGTGCCAGCAGCTTTGGACAGGGAGGATACGGCTACACCTTC
CASSFGQGGYGYTF
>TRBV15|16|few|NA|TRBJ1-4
TGTGCCACCAGCGGTGCCTACTCCGCAACTAATGAAAAACTGTTTTTT
CATSGAYSATNEKLFF
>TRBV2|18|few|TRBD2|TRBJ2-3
TGTGCCAGCAGTCCGCATGGGACTAAACCCCTTTTCGCAGATACGCAGTATTTT
CASSPHGTKPLFADTQYF
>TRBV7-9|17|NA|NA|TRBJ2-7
TGTGCCAGCAGCTCCGTCGGGTCCAGCGGGCCCTCCTACGAGCAGTACTTC
CASSSVGSSGPSYEQYF
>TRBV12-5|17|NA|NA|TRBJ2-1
TGTGCTAGTGGTTTGGAGTGGGGAGACAGTCGGAGGAATGAGCAGTTCTTC
CASGLEWGDSRRNEQFF
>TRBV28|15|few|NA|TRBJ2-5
TGTGCCAGCAGCTGGGCGGACTATCGACAAGAGACCCAGTACTTC
CASSWADYRQETQYF
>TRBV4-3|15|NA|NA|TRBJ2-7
TGCGCCAGCAGCCAAGTGGACAGTCCAACCTACGAGCAGTACTTC
CASSQVDSPTYEQYF
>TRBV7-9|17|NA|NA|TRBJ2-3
TGTGCCAGCAGCCTAACCCCCCTAGGGAGGACCCCGGATACGCAGTATTTT
CASSLTPLGRTPDTQYF
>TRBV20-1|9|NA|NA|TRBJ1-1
TGCAGTGCTAGGGACAGAGCTTTCTTT
CSARDRAFF
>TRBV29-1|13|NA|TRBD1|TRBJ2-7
TGCAGCGTGGGACAGGGCCGCTCCTACGAGCAGTACTTC
CSVGQGRSYEQYF
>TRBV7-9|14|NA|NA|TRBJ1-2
TGTGCCAGCAGCTCCCGGGCCGAATTCTATGGCTACACCTTC
CASSSRAEFYGYTF
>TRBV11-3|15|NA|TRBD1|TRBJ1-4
TGTGCCAGCAGCCGCCAAGGGGGCTTTAATGAAAAACTGTTTTTT
CASSRQGGFNEKLFF
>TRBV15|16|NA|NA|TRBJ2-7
TGTGCCACCAGCGGGGCCGGGACAAGAGGACTCTACGAGCAGTACTTC
CATSGAGTRGLYEQYF
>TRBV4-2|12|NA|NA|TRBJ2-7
TGTGCCAGCAGCCAGGCAGCCTACGAGCAGTACTTC
CASSQAAYEQYF
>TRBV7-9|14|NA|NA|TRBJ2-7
TGTGCCAGCAGCCGAAGAGGGGGAACCTACGAGCAGTACTTC
CASSRRGGTYEQYF
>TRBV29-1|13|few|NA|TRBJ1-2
TGCAGCGTTGGGGACAACGCGCGGCAGGGCTACACCTTC
CSVGDNARQGYTF
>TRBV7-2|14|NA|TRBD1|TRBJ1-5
TGTGCCAGCAGCTTGACAGGGGGAAGTCAGCCCCAGCATTTT
CASSLTGGSQPQHF
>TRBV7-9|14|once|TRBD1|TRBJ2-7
TGTGCCAGCAGCCCGGGACAGGGGGCGGGTGAGCAGTACTTC
CASSPGQGAGEQYF
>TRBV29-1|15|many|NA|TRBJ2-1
TGCAGCGTTGCCGAGAGGGAAAGGGCCCGCAATGAGCAGTTCTTC
CSVAERERARNEQFF
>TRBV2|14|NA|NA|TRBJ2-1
TGTGCCAGCAGGAAGCGAGACTCCTACAATGAGCAGTTCTTC
CASRKRDSYNEQFF
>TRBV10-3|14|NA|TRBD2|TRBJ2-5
TGTGCCATCAGCGGACTAGCGGTACAAGAGACCCAGTACTTC
CAISGLAVQETQYF
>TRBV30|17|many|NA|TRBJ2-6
TGTGCCTGGAAAGTACGGGACACCAGTACTGGGGCCAACGTCCTGACTTTC
CAWKVRDTSTGANVLTF
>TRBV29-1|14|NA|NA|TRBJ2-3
TGCAGCGTTGATAAGGGTCCTGGCACAGATACGCAGTATTTT
CSVDKGPGTDTQYF
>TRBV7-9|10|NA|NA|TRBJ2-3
TGTGCCAGCAGTGGAGATACGCAGTATTTT
CASSGDTQYF
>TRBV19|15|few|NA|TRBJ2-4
TGTGCCAGTAGTTTTCTAATTGGGAGAGGGGAATTTCAGTACTTC
CASSFLIGRGEFQYF
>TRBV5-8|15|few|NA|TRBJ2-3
TGTGCCAGCAGCTTGGCCGCCTGGAACACAGATACGCAGTATTTT
CASSLAAWNTDTQYF
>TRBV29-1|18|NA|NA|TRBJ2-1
TGCAGCGTTGACAAGAGGGCATGGGGTAGCGCATTCTACAATGAGCAGTTCTTC
CSVDKRAWGSAFYNEQFF
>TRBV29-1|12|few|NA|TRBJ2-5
TGCAGCGCAACCCCGGCGGGGGAGACCCAGTACTTC
CSATPAGETQYF
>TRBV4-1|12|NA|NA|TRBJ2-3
TGCGCCAGCAGCCAAGATGTGGGGACGCAGTATTTT
CASSQDVGTQYF
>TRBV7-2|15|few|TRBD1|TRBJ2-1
TGTGCCAGCAGCTTGACCTGGGACAGGGTTCAGGAGCAGTTCTTC
CASSLTWDRVQEQFF
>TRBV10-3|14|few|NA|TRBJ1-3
TGTGCCATCAGTACCACAGGGACTGGAAACACCATATATTTT
CAISTTGTGNTIYF
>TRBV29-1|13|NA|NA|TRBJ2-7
TGCAGCGTCCACCCGGGAATCGGGTACGAGCAGTACTTC
CSVHPGIGYEQYF
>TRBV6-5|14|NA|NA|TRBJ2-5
TGTGCCAGCAGCGCGGACACGGCCCAAGAGACCCAGTACTTC
CASSADTAQETQYF
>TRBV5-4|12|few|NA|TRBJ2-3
TGTGCCAGCAACTTCGGGGCAGATACGCAGTATTTT
CASNFGADTQYF
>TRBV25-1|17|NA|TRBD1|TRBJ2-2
TGTGCCAGCAGTGAAGATTTCTGGACAGGGGGGACCGGGGAGCTGTTTTTT
CASSEDFWTGGTGELFF
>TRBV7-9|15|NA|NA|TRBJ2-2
TGTGCCAGCAGCTTCGATAGCCCGAACACCGGGGAGCTGTTTTTT
CASSFDSPNTGELFF